This T cell receptor (beta chain) was recovered during a study of blood T cell repertoires in COVID-19. Assay used: immunoSEQ multiplex PCR; TCRdb lists only in-frame clones, some missing. The table records 55,000 to 75,000 clones, just under 75% of them present only once. This TCR came from a woman aged 65 to 85 with COVID-19, enrolled during active disease. The sample taken for sequencing was peripheral blood.

CDR3 in DNA: TGTGCCAGCAGCGTAGACGGGACAGGGTTTGGCTATGGCTACACCTTC. Amino acid sequence: CASSVDGTGFGYGYTF. The V call is TRBV9, the J call TRBJ1-2, with TRBD1 matching over 9 bases. The CDR3 is made up of 16 amino acids. Germline trimming cut 0 bases from V and 4 bases from J; bases unmatched to any gene: 7. Germline V gene data show CDR1 as SGDLS and CDR2 as YYNGEE. The whole variable domain, filled in from reference TRBV9 and TRBJ1-2, reads DSGVTQTPKHLITATGQRVTLRCSPRSGDLSVYWYQQSLDQGLQFLIQYYNGEERAKGNILERFSAQQFPDLHSELNLSSLELGDSALYFCASSVDGTGFGYGYTFGSGTRLTVV.